This T cell receptor (beta chain) is from a study of OX40 agonist ivuxolimab in advanced cancers. Looking at the study overall: Ivuxolimab, which targeted the costimulatory receptor OX40 (CD134), was an agonistic, fully human IgG2 monoclonal antibody. The paper describes the monotherapy dose-escalation part (N = 52 patients) of the phase I trial of ivuxolimab. In the dose-escalation cohort, around four fifths of patients were male, and the mean age was 60 years with a range of roughly 20 to 80. Among the roughly 50 dose-escalation patients, some 20 had hepatocellular carcinoma, approximately 15 melanoma, 9 renal cell carcinoma and 9 head and neck cancer. Partial responses occurred in three dose-escalation patients, of whom one had hepatocellular carcinoma and two had cutaneous melanoma. Prior anti-PD-1, anti-PD-L1 or anti-CTLA-4 therapy was permitted, and checkpoint inhibitors had been received by 30% to 40% of dose-escalation patients. Intravenous ivuxolimab was administered to patients every 2 weeks at six dose levels: 0.01, 0.1, 0.3, 1.5, 3 and 10 mg/kg. Peripheral TCRbeta sequencing aimed to test whether ivuxolimab altered TCR sequence diversity and caused clonal T-cell expansion.

Overall study outcomes, separate from this receptor: Low levels of normalized T-cell clonal expansion were also seen in some patients who did not respond. Which antigens the clonally expanded peripheral T cells were specific for was not determined. At doses from 0.1 to 3.0 mg/kg, clonal expansion was seen in both CD4+ and CD8+ blood T cells between baseline and week 6. After ivuxolimab, CD8+ T cells had more expanded clones than CD4+ T cells on average. In the 0.1-3.0 mg/kg groups, partial responders were among the patients with the lowest normalized peripheral clonal expansion, particularly in CD8+ T cells.

With respect to this clone: Its binding antigen is unknown. No much larger clonotype is one base removed from it; base qualities were not supplied.

According to the germline V gene (reference sequence), CDR1 reads MNHEY and CDR2 reads SMNVEV. The CDR3 sequence holds 16 residues, the cysteine and phenylalanine included. Of all the DNA, just the CDR3 is kept, 48 bases in frame from base 1. V is trimmed back by 5 bases and J by 3 bases, and the junction contains 10 bases that no gene match accounts for. To sequence the TCRbeta CDR3 region, genomic DNA was isolated from the sorted cells. TCRbeta CDR3 regions were sequenced using the immunoSEQ Assay. TCRdb stores this immuneACCESS table with in-frame sequences only. Part of the clones is absent; in the studies checked, under half of the shortfall reflects unresolved V genes, and no reason is known for the rest. Across this sample there are 70,000 to 95,000 clones, with about 92% seen only once. Under 0.35% of the sample rests with the top ten. The trial excluded patients who had a history of autoimmune disease or were on systemic immunosuppression. Peripheral blood for TCR sequencing was collected from all dose cohorts at baseline, on cycle 4 day 1, and on cycle 7 day 1. Samples came from an open-label, multicenter, first-in-human phase I dose-escalation trial of ivuxolimab. The trial enrolled adults with locally advanced or metastatic head and neck squamous cell, hepatocellular, melanoma or renal cell carcinoma. CD4+ and CD8+ T cells were sorted separately from peripheral blood before TCR sequencing.

This receptor was obtained from an adult with an advanced solid tumor such as melanoma, head and neck, liver or kidney cancer. Rearrangement joined TRBV27 to TRBJ2-4, with TRBD1 identical over 7 junction bases. The specimen was CD4+ or CD8+ T cells sorted from blood, collected in a trial of the OX40 agonist ivuxolimab. The nucleotide sequence reads TGTGCCAGCAGTCCGCTCCGGACAGGCAGCAAAAACATTCAGTACTTC. This encodes CASSPLRTGSKNIQYF.